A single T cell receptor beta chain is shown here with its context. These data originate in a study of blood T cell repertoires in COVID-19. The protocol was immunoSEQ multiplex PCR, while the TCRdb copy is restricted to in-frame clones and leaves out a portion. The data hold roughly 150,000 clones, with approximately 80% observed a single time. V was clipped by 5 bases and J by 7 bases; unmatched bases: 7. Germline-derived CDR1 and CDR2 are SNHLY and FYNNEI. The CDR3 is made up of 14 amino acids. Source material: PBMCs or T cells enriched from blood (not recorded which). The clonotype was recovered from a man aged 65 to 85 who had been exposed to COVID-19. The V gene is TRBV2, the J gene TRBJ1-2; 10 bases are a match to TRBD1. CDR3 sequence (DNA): TGTGCCAGCAGTCTCAAGGGACAGGGGCTTGGCTACACCTTC. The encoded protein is CASSLKGQGLGYTF.